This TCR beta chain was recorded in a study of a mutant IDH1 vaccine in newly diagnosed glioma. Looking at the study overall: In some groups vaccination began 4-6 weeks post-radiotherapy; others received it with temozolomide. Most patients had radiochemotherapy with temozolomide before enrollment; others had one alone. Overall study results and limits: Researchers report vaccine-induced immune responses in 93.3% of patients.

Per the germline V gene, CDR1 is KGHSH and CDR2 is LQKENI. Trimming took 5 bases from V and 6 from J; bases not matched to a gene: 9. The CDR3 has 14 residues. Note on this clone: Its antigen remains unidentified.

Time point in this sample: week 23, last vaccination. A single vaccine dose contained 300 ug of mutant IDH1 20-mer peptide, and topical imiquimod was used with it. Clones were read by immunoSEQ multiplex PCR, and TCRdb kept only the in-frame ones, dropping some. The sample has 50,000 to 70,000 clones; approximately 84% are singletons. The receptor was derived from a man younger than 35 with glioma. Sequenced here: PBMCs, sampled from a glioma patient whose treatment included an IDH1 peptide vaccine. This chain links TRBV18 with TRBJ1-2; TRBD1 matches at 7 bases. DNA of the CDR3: TGTGCCAGCTCATCCGACAGGGTGAAACATGGCTACACCTTC. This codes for CASSSDRVKHGYTF.